In its sample, the clone carrying this TCR beta chain was seen once. Its antigen is as yet unknown. The protocol was immunoSEQ multiplex PCR, while the TCRdb copy is restricted to in-frame clones and leaves out a portion. The sample yields 58,000 or so clones, 75% to 90% seen once. Patients were ruled out by autoimmune disease history or systemic immunosuppression. The record originates from a study of OX40 agonist ivuxolimab in advanced cancers. Points from the study as a whole: Antigen specificity of clonally expanded peripheral T cells was not established.

The source of this sequence is an adult with an advanced solid tumor such as melanoma, head and neck, liver or kidney cancer. Sequencing used CD4+ or CD8+ T cells sorted from blood, obtained in a trial of the OX40 agonist ivuxolimab.

The CDR3 loop reads CASSQGITGLNTEAFF. CDR3 DNA: TGTGCCAGCAGCCAAGGGATTACAGGTTTGAACACTGAAGCTTTCTTT. The chain links TRBV4-2 to TRBJ1-1, with D perhaps matching TRBD1 (5 bases). The germline V gene has CDR1 LGHNA and CDR2 YNFKEQ. Deletions cut 1 base from V and 0 bases from J, with 12 bases between. This CDR3 has 16 amino acids.